The clone carrying this T cell receptor (beta chain) was seen a few times. The sample is drawn from a study of cytomegalovirus exposure and HLA in healthy donors. PCR primers comprised 60 Vbeta and 13 Jbeta primers. This table comes from immunoSEQ multiplex PCR, and its TCRdb copy is limited to in-frame clones, with some not included. This sample has about 160,000 clones; 55% to 75% occur once, and the top ten carry about 7.1%. Between the trimmed V and J ends, which lost 5 bases and 8 bases, there was a span of 13 bases. CDR3 length equals 13 residues. Germline V gene sequence: CDR1 SGHTA, CDR2 FQGTGA.

The sequence came from a woman aged 55-69 years in good health and CMV-seropositive. This rearrangement joins TRBV7-3 to TRBJ1-5, with D perhaps matching TRBD1 (6 bases). Sequenced material: PBMCs. Here the CDR3 reads CASSPRGGEPQHF. For the CDR3, the DNA is TGTGCCAGCAGCCCGAGGGGGGGTGAGCCCCAGCATTTT.